This T cell receptor (beta chain) came from a study of blood T cell repertoires in COVID-19. Overall study context: The origin of the acute and convalescent COVID-19 samples was the United States, Italy and Spain. T cells, B-cell-depleted T cells, or PBMCs supplied cDNA or gDNA.

Original processing methods: Reference gene primer amplification yielded estimated nucleated cell counts. Sequencing used immunoSEQ multiplex PCR; TCRdb keeps in-frame clones, though not all of them. V and J calls and clone size are those listed in that table; D and trimming were worked out from the DNA. The table shows roughly 100,000 clones, with roughly 80% occurring only once. The germline V gene has CDR1 MRHNA and CDR2 SNTAGT. CDR3 length equals 15 residues. V dropped 3 bases and J dropped 2; count of bases not matched to a gene: 5. The sample was peripheral blood. This receptor was identified in a man between 60 and 70 years old with acute or convalescent COVID-19. The V and J genes are TRBV6-4 and TRBJ2-3; 7 bases line up with TRBD2. CDR3 bases: TGTGCCAGCAGTGAATTGGCGGGAGCCACAGATACGCAGTATTTT. It specifies CASSELAGATDTQYF.